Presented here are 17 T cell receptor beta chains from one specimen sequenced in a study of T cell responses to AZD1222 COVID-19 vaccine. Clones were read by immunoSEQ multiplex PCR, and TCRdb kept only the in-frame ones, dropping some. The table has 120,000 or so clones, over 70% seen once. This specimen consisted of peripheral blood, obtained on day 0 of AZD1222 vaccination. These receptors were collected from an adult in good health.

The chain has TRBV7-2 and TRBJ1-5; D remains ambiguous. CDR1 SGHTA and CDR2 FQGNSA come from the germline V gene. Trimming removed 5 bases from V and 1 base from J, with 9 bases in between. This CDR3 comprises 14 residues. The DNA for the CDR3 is TGTGCCAGCAGCCCCTTAACAAGCAATCAGCCCCAGCATTTT. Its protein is CASSPLTSNQPQHF.

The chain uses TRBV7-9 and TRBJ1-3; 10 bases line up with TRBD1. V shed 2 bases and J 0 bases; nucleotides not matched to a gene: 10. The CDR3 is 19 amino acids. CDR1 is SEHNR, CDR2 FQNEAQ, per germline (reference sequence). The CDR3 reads CASSLPDTGTGDSGNTIYF. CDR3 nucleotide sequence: TGTGCCAGCAGCTTACCCGATACCGGGACAGGGGACTCTGGAAACACCATATATTTT.

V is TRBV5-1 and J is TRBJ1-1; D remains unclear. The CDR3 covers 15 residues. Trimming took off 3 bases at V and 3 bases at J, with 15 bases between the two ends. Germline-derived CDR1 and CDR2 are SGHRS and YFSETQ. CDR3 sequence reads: CASSSSNPRDTEAFF. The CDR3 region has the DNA TGCGCCAGCAGCTCATCAAACCCTCGGGACACTGAAGCTTTCTTT.

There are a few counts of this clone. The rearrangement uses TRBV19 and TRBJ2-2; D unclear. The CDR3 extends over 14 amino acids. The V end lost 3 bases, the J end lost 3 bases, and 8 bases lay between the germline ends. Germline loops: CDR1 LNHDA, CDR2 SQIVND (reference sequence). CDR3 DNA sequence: TGTGCCAGTAGTATGACTTGGGACACCGGGGAGCTGTTTTTT. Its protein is CASSMTWDTGELFF.

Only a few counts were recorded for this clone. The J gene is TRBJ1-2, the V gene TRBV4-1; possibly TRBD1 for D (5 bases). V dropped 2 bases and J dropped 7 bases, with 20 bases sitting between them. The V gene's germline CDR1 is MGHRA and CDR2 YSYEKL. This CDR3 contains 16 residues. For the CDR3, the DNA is TGCGCCAGCAGCCAATATTGGGGGGATGAGGTTTCTGGCTACACCTTC. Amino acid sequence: CASSQYWGDEVSGYTF.

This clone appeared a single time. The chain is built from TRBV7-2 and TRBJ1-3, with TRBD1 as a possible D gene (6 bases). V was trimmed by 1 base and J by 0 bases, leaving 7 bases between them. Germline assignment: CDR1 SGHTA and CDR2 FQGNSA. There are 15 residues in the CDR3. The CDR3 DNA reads TGTGCCAGCAGCTTAGGGGACATCTCTGGAAACACCATATATTTT. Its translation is CASSLGDISGNTIYF.

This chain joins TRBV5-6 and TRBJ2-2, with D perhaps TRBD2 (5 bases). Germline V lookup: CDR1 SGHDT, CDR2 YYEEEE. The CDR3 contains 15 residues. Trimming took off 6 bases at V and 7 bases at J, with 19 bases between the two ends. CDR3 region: CASNPQLVGNGELFF. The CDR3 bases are TGTGCCAGCAACCCTCAACTAGTCGGTAACGGGGAGCTGTTTTTT.

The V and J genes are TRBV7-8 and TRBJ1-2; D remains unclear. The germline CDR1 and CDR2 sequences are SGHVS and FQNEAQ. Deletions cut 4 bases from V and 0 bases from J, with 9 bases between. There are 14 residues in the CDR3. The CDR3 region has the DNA TGTGCCAGCAGCTCCTTCGGAACTAACTATGGCTACACCTTC. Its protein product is CASSSFGTNYGYTF.

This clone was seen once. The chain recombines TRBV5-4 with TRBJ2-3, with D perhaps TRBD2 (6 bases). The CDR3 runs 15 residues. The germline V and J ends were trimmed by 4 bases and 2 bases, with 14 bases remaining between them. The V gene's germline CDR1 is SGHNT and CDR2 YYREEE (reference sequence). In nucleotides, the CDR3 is TGTGCCAGCAGCCCCCTGGGGGGTAACACAGATACGCAGTATTTT. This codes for CASSPLGGNTDTQYF.

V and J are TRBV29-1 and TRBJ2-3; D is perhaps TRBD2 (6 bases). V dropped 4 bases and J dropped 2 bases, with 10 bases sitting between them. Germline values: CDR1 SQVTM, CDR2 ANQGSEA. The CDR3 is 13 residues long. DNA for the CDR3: TGCAGCGTTGGTCTGGACTACACAGATACGCAGTATTTT. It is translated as CSVGLDYTDTQYF.

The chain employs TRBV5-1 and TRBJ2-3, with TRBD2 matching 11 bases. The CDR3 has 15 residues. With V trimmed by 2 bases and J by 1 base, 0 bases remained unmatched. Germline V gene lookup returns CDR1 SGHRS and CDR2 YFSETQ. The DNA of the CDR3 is TGCGCCAGCAGCTTACTAGCGGGGGGCACAGATACGCAGTATTTT. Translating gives CASSLLAGGTDTQYF.

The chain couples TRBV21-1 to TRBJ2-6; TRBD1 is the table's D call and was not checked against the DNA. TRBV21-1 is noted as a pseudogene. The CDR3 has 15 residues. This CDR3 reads CASPDRGGGANVLTF. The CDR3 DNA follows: TGTGCCAGCCCCGACAGGGGGGGAGGGGCCAACGTCCTGACTTTC.

This CDR3 is CASSNGWGDGEKLFF. The CDR3, as DNA: TGCGCCAGCAGCAATGGTTGGGGGGACGGTGAAAAACTGTTTTTT. The V gene is TRBV5-1, the J gene TRBJ1-4; TRBD1 might be the D (5 bases). Trimming stripped 4 bases from V and 7 bases from J, with 17 bases between. The CDR3 is made up of 15 amino acids. The germline V gene encodes CDR1 SGHRS and CDR2 YFSETQ.

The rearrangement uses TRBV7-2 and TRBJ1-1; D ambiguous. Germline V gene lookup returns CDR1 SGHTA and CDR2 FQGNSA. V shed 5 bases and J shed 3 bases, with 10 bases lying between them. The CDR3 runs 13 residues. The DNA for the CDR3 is TGTGCCAGCAGCGGGCGGCGACACACTGAAGCTTTCTTT. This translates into CASSGRRHTEAFF.

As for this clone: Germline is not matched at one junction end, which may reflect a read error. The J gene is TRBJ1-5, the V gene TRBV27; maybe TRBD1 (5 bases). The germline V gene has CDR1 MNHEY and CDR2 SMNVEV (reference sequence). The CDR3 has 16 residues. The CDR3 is CASSLWGPSSNQPQHF. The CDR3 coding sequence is TGTGCCAGCAGCTTATGGGGACCCAGTAGCAATCAGCCCCAGCATTTT.

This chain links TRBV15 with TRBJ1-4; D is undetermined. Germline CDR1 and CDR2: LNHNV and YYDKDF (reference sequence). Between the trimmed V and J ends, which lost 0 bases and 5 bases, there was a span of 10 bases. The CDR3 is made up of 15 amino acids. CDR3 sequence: CATSRDLGPNEKLFF. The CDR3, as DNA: TGTGCCACCAGCAGAGACTTGGGCCCCAATGAAAAACTGTTTTTT.

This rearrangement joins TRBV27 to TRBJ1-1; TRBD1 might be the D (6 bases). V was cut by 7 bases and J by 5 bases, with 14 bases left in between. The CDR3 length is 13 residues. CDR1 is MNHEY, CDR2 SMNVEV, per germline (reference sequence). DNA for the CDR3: TGTGCCAGCAAGATTCCGGGGGCAACTGAAGCTTTCTTT. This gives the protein CASKIPGATEAFF.